A single sample is the source of the 22 T cell receptor beta chains below, sequenced in a study of cytotoxic CD8 clonotypes in ibrutinib-treated CLL. TCRdb's copy holds only in-frame clones and misses some; the assay was immunoSEQ multiplex PCR. The sample includes around 20,000 clones, over 70% of them seen just once. Sample: PBMCs, taken before ibrutinib treatment. Receptors were obtained from a human donor with chronic lymphocytic leukemia.

V and J are TRBV27 and TRBJ2-7, with 8 nucleotides matching TRBD1. Germline V gene lookup returns CDR1 MNHEY and CDR2 SMNVEV (reference sequence). The CDR3 totals 16 residues. Trimming removed 5 bases from V and 2 bases from J; junction bases left unmatched: 11. The CDR3 DNA reads TGTGCCAGCAGTCCACATGGACAGGGTTTGGCCTACGAGCAGTACTTC. Its translation is CASSPHGQGLAYEQYF.

The chain is built from TRBV5-1 and TRBJ2-1; 8 positions agree with TRBD1. Germline values: CDR1 SGHRS, CDR2 YFSETQ. With 4 bases clipped from V and 0 bases from J, the junction kept 3 bases outside the gene matches. CDR3 length: 15 residues. CDR3 region: CASSPGQGSYNEQFF. As DNA, the CDR3 is TGCGCCAGCAGCCCAGGACAGGGCTCCTACAATGAGCAGTTCTTC.

The chain has TRBV10-1 and TRBJ1-6; D is uncertain. The CDR3 contains 13 residues. V lost 5 bases, J lost 8 bases, and 10 bases lay in between. CDR1 and CDR2 from the germline V gene are WNHNN and SYGVQD (reference sequence). Here the CDR3 reads CASSLEGDSPLHF. CDR3 nucleotides: TGCGCCAGCAGTTTGGAGGGAGATTCACCCCTCCACTTT.

This chain connects TRBV6-5 to TRBJ1-3; D is possibly TRBD1 (5 bases). There are 14 residues in the CDR3. V was pared by 6 bases and J by 0 bases, with 9 bases between. Germline lookup yields CDR1 MNHEY and CDR2 SVGAGI. The CDR3 region is CASRGRFSGNTIYF. As DNA, the CDR3 is TGTGCCAGCAGGGGGCGCTTCTCTGGAAACACCATATATTTT.

The gene calls are TRBV19 and TRBJ2-3, with 9 bases fitting TRBD1. Per germline, CDR1 LNHDA and CDR2 SQIVND (reference sequence). Unmatched junction bases numbered 5, after V lost 1 base and J lost 3 bases. The CDR3 contains 16 residues. DNA of the CDR3: TGTGCCAGTAGTATAGGGACAGGGGAAATGACAGATACGCAGTATTTT. Translated, it gives CASSIGTGEMTDTQYF.

The genes are TRBV6-6 and TRBJ1-1, with a possible D match to TRBD1 (5 bases). The V gene lost 5 bases and the J gene lost 2 bases, with 12 bases spanning the gap. The CDR3 extends over 14 amino acids. The V gene's germline CDR1 is MNHNY and CDR2 SVGAGI (reference sequence). This CDR3 reads CASSRRQINTEAFF. The CDR3 DNA follows: TGTGCCAGCAGTCGTCGACAGATTAACACTGAAGCTTTCTTT.

The chain links TRBV19 to TRBJ1-6, with D hard to call. V lost 4 bases to trimming and J lost 7 bases, with 11 bases between them. This CDR3 region has 14 residues. Germline V gene lookup returns CDR1 LNHDA and CDR2 SQIVND (reference sequence). This chain's CDR3 is CASSTMDGNSPLHF. The CDR3 DNA sequence: TGTGCCAGTAGTACGATGGACGGAAATTCACCCCTCCACTTT. The full variable domain, its missing parts supplied by reference TRBV19 and TRBJ1-6, is DGGITQSPKYLFRKEGQNVTLSCEQNLNHDAMYWYRQDPGQGLRLIYYSQIVNDFQKGDIAEGYSVSREKKESFPLTVTSAQKNPTAFYLCASSTMDGNSPLHFGNGTRLTVT.

The chain couples TRBV10-3 to TRBJ2-5, with TRBD2 identical over 13 bases. After removal of 6 bases from V and 9 bases from J, the junction contained 10 bases not matched to a gene. The CDR3 totals 15 residues. Looked up from germline, CDR1 is ENHRY and CDR2 is SYGVKD. The CDR3 DNA reads as TGTGCCATCAGCTCCGGGACTAGCGGGGCCCCATCCCAGTACTTC. Translation: CAISSGTSGAPSQYF.

A remark on this clone: Other DNA sequences in the sample encode the same CDR3. The chain couples TRBV9 to TRBJ2-7; 7 bases are a match to TRBD1. V trimming: 0 bases; J trimming: 2 bases; junction bases outside the gene matches: 2. This CDR3 is built from 14 residues. In germline, CDR1 is SGDLS, CDR2 YYNGEE. CDR3 sequence: CASSVGQGTYEQYF. In DNA form, the CDR3 reads TGTGCCAGCAGCGTAGGACAGGGAACCTACGAGCAGTACTTC. Full variable domain (rest looked up from reference TRBV9 and TRBJ2-7): DSGVTQTPKHLITATGQRVTLRCSPRSGDLSVYWYQQSLDQGLQFLIQYYNGEERAKGNILERFSAQQFPDLHSELNLSSLELGDSALYFCASSVGQGTYEQYFGPGTRLTVT.

This clone was counted a single time. The rearrangement links TRBV30 to TRBJ1-5, with D perhaps TRBD1 (5 bases). Germline V CDR1 and CDR2: GTSNPN, SVGIG (reference sequence). V was clipped by 3 bases and J by 4 bases, with 10 bases between them. This CDR3 is built from 13 residues. DNA of the CDR3: TGTGCCTGGAGCCAGGGCCCGAATCAGCCCCAGCATTTT. Its translation: CAWSQGPNQPQHF.

This clone was detected only once. This chain connects TRBV6-6 to TRBJ2-3, with no clear D. The CDR3 length is 14 residues. Germline CDR1 and CDR2: MNHNY and SVGAGI (reference sequence). Trimming shortened V by 2 bases and J by 5 bases, and 11 bases separated the two germline ends. CDR3 loop: CASSYHGTRDTQYF. The CDR3 bases are TGTGCCAGCAGTTACCACGGAACGCGAGATACGCAGTATTTT.

A few counts support this clone. The chain joins TRBV6-6 to TRBJ1-2; no clear D. In germline, CDR1 is MNHNY, CDR2 SVGAGI (reference sequence). This CDR3 has 10 amino acids. The ends were cut back, 3 bases at V and 6 bases at J, with 2 bases in the middle. The CDR3 bases are TGTGCCAGCAGTTATGATGGCTACACCTTC. Translated, it gives CASSYDGYTF.

The rearrangement uses TRBV4-3 and TRBJ2-1; D remains ambiguous. V lost 2 bases and J 12 bases, leaving 14 bases between the germline ends. The CDR3 totals 13 residues. Germline values: CDR1 LGHNA, CDR2 YSLEER. The CDR3 DNA reads as TGCGCCAGCAGCCAATCCCTTGAGCTACGGCAGTTCTTC. This gives the protein CASSQSLELRQFF.

The V gene is TRBV7-9, the J gene TRBJ2-5; D ambiguous. The CDR3 runs 12 residues. The germline V and J ends were trimmed by 5 bases and 5 bases, with 9 bases remaining between them. Germline loops: CDR1 SEHNR, CDR2 FQNEAQ (reference sequence). The chain's CDR3 is CASSDHRETQYF. The CDR3 nucleotides are TGTGCCAGCAGCGATCACCGGGAGACCCAGTACTTC.

This clone showed up just a few times. This chain connects TRBV19 to TRBJ1-1; D is uncertain. V was trimmed by 0 bases and J by 0 bases, leaving 5 bases between them. CDR1 is LNHDA and CDR2 is SQIVND in the germline V gene (reference sequence). The CDR3 is 14 amino acids. The chain's CDR3 is CASSIDRVNTEAFF. CDR3 DNA sequence: TGTGCCAGTAGTATAGACAGAGTGAACACTGAAGCTTTCTTT. Variable domain in full (rest from reference TRBV19 and TRBJ1-1): DGGITQSPKYLFRKEGQNVTLSCEQNLNHDAMYWYRQDPGQGLRLIYYSQIVNDFQKGDIAEGYSVSREKKESFPLTVTSAQKNPTAFYLCASSIDRVNTEAFFGQGTRLTVV.

The V call is TRBV6-1, the J call TRBJ1-5; no clear D. CDR1 and CDR2 from the germline V gene are MNHNS and SASEGT. This CDR3 spans 15 amino acids. The germline V and J ends were trimmed by 2 bases and 5 bases, with 13 bases remaining between them. CDR3 DNA: TGTGCCAGCAGTGAATCGGGAGGGAGTCATCAGCCCCAGCATTTT. This sequence encodes CASSESGGSHQPQHF.

This chain joins TRBV27 and TRBJ2-1, with 9 positions matching TRBD1. Germline V lookup: CDR1 MNHEY, CDR2 SMNVEV (reference sequence). V dropped 5 bases and J dropped 5; count of bases not matched to a gene: 4. This CDR3 contains 14 residues. CDR3 bases: TGTGCCAGCAGTCGCTGGACAGGGGACAATGAGCAGTTCTTC. As protein: CASSRWTGDNEQFF.

This chain uses TRBV5-6 with TRBJ2-1; TRBD1 aligns across 8 bases. Trimming cost V 1 base and J 7 bases; bases outside gene matches: 10. Looked up from germline, CDR1 is SGHDT and CDR2 is YYEEEE. This CDR3 comprises 16 residues. CDR3 nucleotide sequence: TGTGCCAGCAGCTTGCCACCTGGACAGGGAGAGAATGAGCAGTTCTTC. It codes for CASSLPPGQGENEQFF.

This chain uses TRBV5-6 with TRBJ2-3; 12 positions agree with TRBD1. The germline gives CDR1 SGHDT, CDR2 YYEEEE. This CDR3 spans 15 amino acids. V was pared by 3 bases and J by 7 bases, with 6 bases of the junction left unmatched. CDR3 nucleotides: TGTGCCAGCAGCTGGCGGGACAGGGGGCTATATACGCAGTATTTT. Its protein product is CASSWRDRGLYTQYF.

The chain uses TRBV11-2 and TRBJ2-7; the D is unclear. Germline loops: CDR1 SGHAT, CDR2 FQNNGV. The V end lost 5 bases, the J end lost 2 bases, and 16 bases lay between the germline ends. The CDR3 spans 15 residues. The CDR3, as DNA: TGTGCCAGCAGCCCCAACCGGTTCTTTGCCTACGAGCAGTACTTC. Translation: CASSPNRFFAYEQYF.

In its sample, this clone was seen a few times. V and J are TRBV2 and TRBJ1-1; 8 positions match TRBD1. Germline V gene data show CDR1 as SNHLY and CDR2 as FYNNEI. V lost 8 bases and J lost 3; bases outside the gene matches: 5. This CDR3 contains 13 residues. The chain's CDR3 is CASVLQGDTEAFF. The CDR3 nucleotides are TGTGCCAGCGTATTACAGGGGGACACTGAAGCTTTCTTT. The whole variable domain, filled in from reference TRBV2 and TRBJ1-1, reads EPEVTQTPSHQVTQMGQEVILRCVPISNHLYFYWYRQILGQKVEFLVSFYNNEISEKSEIFDDQFSVERPDGSNFTLKIRSTKLEDSAMYFCASVLQGDTEAFFGQGTRLTVV.

This chain connects TRBV7-2 to TRBJ2-1, with 8 positions matching TRBD1. Germline CDR1 SGHTA, CDR2 FQGNSA. The J segment lost 7 bases and the V segment lost 0 bases, leaving 11 bases of the junction unmatched. The CDR3 has 17 amino acids. The CDR3 protein is CASSLALTGAGSNEQFF. The CDR3 DNA follows: TGTGCCAGCAGCTTAGCTTTGACAGGGGCTGGATCGAATGAGCAGTTCTTC.